The clone carrying this T cell receptor (beta chain) was seen more than once but under ten times. As yet, its antigen is unknown. This CDR3 contains 13 residues. Germline V CDR1 and CDR2: SEHNR, FQNEAQ (reference sequence). Between the trimmed V and J ends, which lost 7 bases and 4 bases, there was a span of 13 bases. The source of the sample is a study of T-cell memory formation after mild COVID-19. Study-wide findings and caveats: Pre-infection memory contained some responding clones, which suggested that cross-reactive memory had joined. Balance between CD4 and CD8 was seen in clones contracting day 15 to 85, and a CD4+ lean was seen in later expanders.

Via MiXCR, TCRdb re-called the 5' RACE reads, giving one row per CDR3 protein. The sample lists 350,000 to 400,000 distinct CDR3 sequences; about an eighth were seen once. This TCR derives from a man aged 18 to 35 who had mild COVID-19 (a few samples of this study predate the infection). Cell type and time point are not known. Sequencing input: PBMCs or a T cell subset sorted from them (not recorded which). The chain employs TRBV7-9 and TRBJ1-2, with D possibly TRBD1 on 6 matching bases. The CDR3 spells CASIPTGSYGYTF. CDR3 DNA sequence: TGTGCCAGCATCCCCACAGGGTCCTATGGCTACACCTTC.